These 13 T cell receptor beta chains originate from one sample sequenced in a study of blood T cell repertoires in COVID-19. This table comes from immunoSEQ multiplex PCR, and its TCRdb copy is limited to in-frame clones, with some not included. The sample has some 19,000 clones, 82% seen once; the top ten hold roughly 5.5%. The sample consisted of peripheral blood. These receptors originate from a human donor in a cohort sampled during active COVID-19.

The chain couples TRBV4-1 to TRBJ2-3, with unresolved D. CDR3 size: 13 residues. Trimming cost V 6 bases and J 0 bases, with 7 bases left between them. The germline gives CDR1 MGHRA, CDR2 YSYEKL. CDR3 loop: CASRKESTDTQYF. CDR3 coding DNA: TGCGCCAGCAGGAAAGAGAGCACAGATACGCAGTATTTT.

The CDR3 region is CASSVSGGRGKYF. CDR3 in DNA: TGTGCCAGCAGCGTATCAGGGGGTCGAGGGAAGTACTTC. The chain uses TRBV7-6 and TRBJ2-7; 7 nucleotides line up with TRBD1. Germline V lookup: CDR1 SGHVS, CDR2 FNYEAQ. The V segment lost 5 bases and the J segment 11 bases; nucleotides outside the gene matches: 12. The CDR3 runs to 13 residues.

The table lists this clone with a few counts. The J gene is TRBJ2-2, the V gene TRBV2; D is perhaps TRBD2 (5 bases). Trimming took off 3 bases at V and 4 bases at J, with 6 bases between the two ends. CDR3 length: 13 amino acids. Germline V gene sequence: CDR1 SNHLY, CDR2 FYNNEI. CDR3 in amino acids: CASSERVTGELFF. CDR3 nucleotides: TGTGCCAGCAGTGAGAGGGTCACCGGGGAGCTGTTTTTT.

The count of this clone is one. Here the CDR3 DNA reads TGTGCCAGCAGTCGAGGAGGGGACAGGGAATGGAGCACTGAAGCTTTCTTT. Translating it yields CASSRGGDREWSTEAFF. V is TRBV28 and J is TRBJ1-1; 9 bases are a match to TRBD1. V gave up 5 bases and J gave up 4 bases; unmatched junction bases: 14. The germline CDR1 and CDR2 sequences are MDHEN and SYDVKM. The CDR3 runs to 17 residues.

The chain has TRBV19 and TRBJ2-7, with D unresolved. V was pared by 5 bases and J by 5 bases, with 10 bases between. The CDR3 is made up of 12 amino acids. Germline V lookup: CDR1 LNHDA, CDR2 SQIVND (reference sequence). The CDR3 sequence: CASSSTEHEQYF. In DNA, the CDR3 is TGTGCCAGTAGTTCTACTGAACACGAGCAGTACTTC.

This chain connects TRBV6-1 to TRBJ2-3; D unresolved. V was cut by 3 bases and J by 6 bases, with 10 bases left in between. The CDR3 contains 13 residues. Germline assignment: CDR1 MNHNS and CDR2 SASEGT. CDR3 region: CASSDSESDTQYF. The CDR3 DNA reads TGTGCCAGCAGTGATTCGGAGAGCGATACGCAGTATTTT.

The V gene is TRBV7-9, the J gene TRBJ2-3, with D perhaps TRBD2 (7 bases). CDR1 and CDR2 from the germline V gene are SEHNR and FQNEAQ (reference sequence). With 11 bases removed from V and 6 bases from J, the gap between germline ends came to 21 bases. This CDR3 spans 14 amino acids. The CDR3 DNA follows: TGTGCCTCTCCGGGGGGCAGCAGCTTCGATACGCAGTATTTT. Its protein is CASPGGSSFDTQYF.

The rearrangement uses TRBV28 and TRBJ2-7, with 9 bases identical to TRBD2. The V gene's germline CDR1 is MDHEN and CDR2 SYDVKM. The trim removed 4 bases at V and 5 bases at J, leaving 12 bases unmatched. CDR3 length: 16 amino acids. The CDR3 nucleotides read TGTGCCAGCAGTTCCAACAGCGGGAGGAGGAGGGACGAGCAGTACTTC. Translating gives CASSSNSGRRRDEQYF.

The gene calls are TRBV15 and TRBJ2-3, with D possibly being TRBD2 (5 bases). This CDR3 is built from 13 residues. Germline loops: CDR1 LNHNV, CDR2 YYDKDF (reference sequence). Trimming took 3 bases from V and 7 from J, leaving 11 bases between them. CDR3 in DNA: TGTGCCACCAGCAGCCGAGGGCAGCATACGCAGTATTTT. It yields the protein CATSSRGQHTQYF.

The chain has TRBV27 and TRBJ2-5; tentatively, D is TRBD2 (6 bases). Trimming left V 3 bases short and J 7 bases short, with 12 bases between. CDR3 length: 13 amino acids. The germline CDR1 and CDR2 sequences are MNHEY and SMNVEV (reference sequence). The CDR3 protein is CASSFGTEGTQYF. Written as DNA, the CDR3 is TGTGCCAGCAGTTTTGGGACGGAGGGGACCCAGTACTTC.

The rearrangement links TRBV24-1 to TRBJ1-5; 9 bases fit TRBD1. Trimming cost V 4 bases and J 8 bases; bases outside gene matches: 8. CDR1 KGHDR and CDR2 SFDVKD come from the germline V gene. The CDR3 covers 15 residues. The CDR3 region is CATSEGTGGWEPQHF. CDR3 DNA sequence: TGTGCCACCAGTGAGGGTACAGGGGGCTGGGAGCCCCAGCATTTT.

The chain's CDR3 is CASSYSGQAHEKLFF. In DNA, the CDR3 is TGTGCCAGCAGTTACTCAGGACAGGCCCATGAAAAACTGTTTTTT. V usage is TRBV6-2 or TRBV6-3 and J usage is TRBJ1-4; the match to TRBD1 covers 7 bases. CDR1 MNHEY and CDR2 SVGEGT come from the germline V gene. CDR3 length equals 15 residues. The ends lost 0 bases at V and 6 bases at J; junction bases unmatched: 4.

This clone was observed once. The CDR3: CASSLYPLDTGYEQYF. The CDR3 DNA sequence: TGTGCCAGCAGTTTATACCCCCTCGATACTGGCTACGAGCAGTACTTC. The gene calls are TRBV28 and TRBJ2-7; no clear D gene. V lost 1 base and J lost 3, with 16 bases in between. CDR1 is MDHEN, CDR2 SYDVKM, per germline. The CDR3 has 16 amino acids.